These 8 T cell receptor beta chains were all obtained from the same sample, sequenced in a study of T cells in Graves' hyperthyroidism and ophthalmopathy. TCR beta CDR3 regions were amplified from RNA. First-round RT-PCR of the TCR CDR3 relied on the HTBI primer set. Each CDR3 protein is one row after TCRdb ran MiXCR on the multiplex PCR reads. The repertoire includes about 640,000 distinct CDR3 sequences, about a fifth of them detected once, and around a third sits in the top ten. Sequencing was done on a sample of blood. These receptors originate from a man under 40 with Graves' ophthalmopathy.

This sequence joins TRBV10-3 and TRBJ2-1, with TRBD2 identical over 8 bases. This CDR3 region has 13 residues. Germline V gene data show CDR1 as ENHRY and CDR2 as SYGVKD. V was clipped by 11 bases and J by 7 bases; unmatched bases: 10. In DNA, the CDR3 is TGTGCCCTCTCGGGGACTAGTAAGAATGAGCAGTTCTTC. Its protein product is CALSGTSKNEQFF.

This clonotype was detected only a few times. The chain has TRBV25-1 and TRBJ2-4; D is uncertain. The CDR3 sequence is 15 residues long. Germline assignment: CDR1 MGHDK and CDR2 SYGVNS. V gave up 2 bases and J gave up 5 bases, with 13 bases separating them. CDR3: CASSEASSRQNIQYF. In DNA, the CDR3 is TGTGCCAGCAGTGAAGCTAGTAGTCGTCAAAACATTCAGTACTTC.

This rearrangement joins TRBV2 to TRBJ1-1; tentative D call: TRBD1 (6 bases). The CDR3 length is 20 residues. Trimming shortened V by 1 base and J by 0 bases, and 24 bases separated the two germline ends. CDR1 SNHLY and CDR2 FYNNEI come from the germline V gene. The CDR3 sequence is CASSEDLLRTAGCMNTEAFF. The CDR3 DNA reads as TGTGCCAGCAGTGAAGACTTATTGAGGACAGCCGGCTGTATGAACACTGAAGCTTTCTTT.

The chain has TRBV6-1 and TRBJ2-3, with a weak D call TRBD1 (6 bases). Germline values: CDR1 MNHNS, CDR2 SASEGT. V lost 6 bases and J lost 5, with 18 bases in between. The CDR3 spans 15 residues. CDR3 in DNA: TGTGCCAGCAGGGGGTCGCCAGGGGCGGTAGATACGCAGTATTTT. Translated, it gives CASRGSPGAVDTQYF.

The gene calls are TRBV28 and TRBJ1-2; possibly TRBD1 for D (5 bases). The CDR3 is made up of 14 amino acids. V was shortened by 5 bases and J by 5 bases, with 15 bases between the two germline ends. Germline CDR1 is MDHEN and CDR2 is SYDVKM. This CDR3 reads CASSLPGLGYGYTF. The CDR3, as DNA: TGTGCCAGCAGTCTACCGGGACTGGGGTATGGCTACACCTTC.

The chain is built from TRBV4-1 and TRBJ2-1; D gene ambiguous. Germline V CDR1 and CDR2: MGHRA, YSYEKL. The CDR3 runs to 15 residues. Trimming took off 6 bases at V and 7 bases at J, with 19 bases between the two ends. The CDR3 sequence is CASSRLGTAENEQFF. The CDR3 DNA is TGCGCCAGCAGTCGGTTAGGTACCGCAGAGAATGAGCAGTTCTTC.

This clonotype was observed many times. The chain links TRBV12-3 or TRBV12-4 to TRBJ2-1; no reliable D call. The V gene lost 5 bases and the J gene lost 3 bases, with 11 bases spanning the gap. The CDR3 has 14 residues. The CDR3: CASSPGRSYNEQFF. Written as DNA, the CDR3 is TGTGCCAGCAGTCCCGGACGGAGCTACAATGAGCAGTTCTTC.

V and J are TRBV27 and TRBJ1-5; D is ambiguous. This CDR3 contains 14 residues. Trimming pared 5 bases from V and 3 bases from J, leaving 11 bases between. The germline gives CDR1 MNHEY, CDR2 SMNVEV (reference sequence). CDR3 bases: TGTGCCAGCAGTGGGTCAGGAAACAATCAGCCCCAGCATTTT. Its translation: CASSGSGNNQPQHF.